This is a list of T cell receptor beta chains from one sample in a study of cytomegalovirus exposure and HLA in healthy donors. TCRdb's table, derived via immunoSEQ multiplex PCR, lists solely in-frame clones and lacks some. Among under 200,000 clones listed, roughly 80% were seen once. Input material: PBMCs. Receptor source: a middle-aged man in good health and CMV-seropositive. The CDR3 runs from the conserved cysteine through the conserved F or W. The D gene is left open where the match is weak. Size is stated for part of the rows, as once, few or many counts, or as a class when the clone is expanded.

abundance,v_gene,j_gene,d_gene,CDR3aa,CDR3nt
.,TRBV28,TRBJ2-7,.,CASNPRPSPGEQYF,TGTGCCAGCAACCCCCGCCCGAGCCCGGGGGAGCAGTACTTC
.,TRBV10-2,TRBJ1-4,.,CASSDLTLTNEKLFF,TGCGCCAGCAGTGACTTGACACTCACTAATGAAAAACTGTTTTTT
.,TRBV30,TRBJ1-5,.,CAWTPEPGDDQPQHF,TGTGCCTGGACCCCGGAGCCAGGGGACGATCAGCCCCAGCATTTT
once,TRBV5-4,TRBJ2-2,TRBD1,CASSGDSYTGELFF,TGTGCCAGCAGCGGGGACAGTTACACCGGGGAGCTGTTTTTT
.,TRBV29-1,TRBJ1-2,TRBD1,CSVGTGGFFGYTF,TGCAGCGTTGGGACAGGGGGCTTTTTTGGCTACACCTTC
.,TRBV5-1,TRBJ1-6,.,CASRDPRDSNSPLHF,TGCGCCAGCAGGGACCCCCGAGACAGTAATTCACCCCTCCACTTT
.,TRBV15,TRBJ2-1,TRBD2,CATSRLASGGTYNEQFF,TGTGCCACCAGCAGATTGGCTAGCGGGGGTACCTACAATGAGCAGTTCTTC
.,TRBV5-1,TRBJ1-2,.,CASRGQPASENYGYTF,TGCGCCAGCCGAGGACAGCCAGCTTCAGAGAACTATGGCTACACCTTC
.,TRBV30,TRBJ1-4,TRBD1,CAWRGQGAGEKLFF,TGTGCCTGGAGAGGACAGGGGGCAGGGGAAAAACTGTTTTTT
.,TRBV13,TRBJ2-7,.,CASSPRSSSYEQYF,TGTGCCAGCAGCCCCCGGTCCTCCTCCTACGAGCAGTACTTC
.,TRBV7-6,TRBJ2-2,.,CASSLTSGGELFF,TGTGCCAGCAGCCTAACCTCCGGCGGGGAGCTGTTTTTT
.,TRBV9,TRBJ2-7,.,CASSGGGAGPYEQYF,TGTGCCAGCAGCGGTGGGGGCGCAGGACCTTACGAGCAGTACTTC
once,TRBV5-4,TRBJ1-6,.,CASSPWGGNESPLHF,TGTGCCAGCAGCCCCTGGGGGGGGAATGAGTCACCCCTCCACTTT
.,TRBV7-3,TRBJ1-1,TRBD1,CASSPGTGLNTEAFF,TGTGCCAGCAGTCCAGGGACAGGGCTGAACACTGAAGCTTTCTTT
.,TRBV2,TRBJ1-4,.,CASIVTGKGATNEKLFF,TGTGCCAGCATTGTAACGGGGAAGGGCGCAACTAATGAAAAACTGTTTTTT
.,TRBV7-3,TRBJ1-1,.,CASSFGGNTEAFF,TGTGCCAGCAGCTTCGGGGGTAACACTGAAGCTTTCTTT
few,TRBV6-6,TRBJ1-5,.,CASSLTGTGPNQPQHF,TGTGCCAGCAGCCTCACGGGAACAGGGCCCAATCAGCCCCAGCATTTT
.,TRBV6-6,TRBJ1-4,.,CASSWREGEKLFF,TGTGCCAGCAGTTGGAGAGAGGGTGAAAAACTGTTTTTT
.,TRBV4-1,TRBJ2-7,TRBD1,CASSQDRDRGMKQYF,TGCGCCAGCAGCCAAGACCGGGACAGGGGTATGAAGCAGTACTTC
.,TRBV21-1,TRBJ1-5,.,CASSLLQANQPQHF,TGTGCCAGCTCCCTCCTCCAGGCTAATCAGCCCCAGCATTTT
.,TRBV6-1,TRBJ2-3,TRBD1,CASSEADRERYF,TGTGCCAGCAGTGAAGCGGACAGGGAGAGGTATTTT
.,TRBV7-3,TRBJ2-2,.,CASSLKAGPNTGELFF,TGTGCCAGCAGCTTAAAGGCGGGGCCGAACACCGGGGAGCTGTTTTTT
.,TRBV30,TRBJ1-2,TRBD1,CAWSPSDRLNYGYTF,TGTGCCTGGAGTCCTTCGGACAGGCTGAACTATGGCTACACCTTC
once,TRBV30,TRBJ1-5,TRBD1,CAWNLKGGGQPQHF,TGTGCCTGGAACCTAAAAGGGGGCGGTCAGCCCCAGCATTTT
.,TRBV7-3,TRBJ2-1,.,CASSFGGAKGNEQFF,TGTGCCAGCAGCTTTGGGGGGGCTAAGGGGAATGAGCAGTTCTTC
.,TRBV21-1,TRBJ2-5,.,CASSKKGFEETQYF,TGTGCCAGCAGCAAGAAGGGGTTTGAAGAGACCCAGTACTTC
.,TRBV30,TRBJ1-6,.,CAWSPPGSSPLHF,TGTGCCTGGAGTCCCCCCGGGAGTTCACCCCTCCACTTT
few,TRBV30,TRBJ2-5,.,CAWIPKGTPKETQYF,TGTGCCTGGATACCAAAAGGGACACCAAAAGAGACCCAGTACTTC
.,TRBV28,TRBJ1-2,.,CASRPSGNYGYTF,TGTGCCAGCAGACCATCCGGGAACTATGGCTACACCTTC
.,TRBV4-3,TRBJ1-1,.,CASSQDQFGGGDTEAFF,TGCGCCAGCAGCCAAGATCAATTCGGAGGGGGGGACACTGAAGCTTTCTTT
.,TRBV5-4,TRBJ2-2,TRBD2,CASSLGLAGTGELFF,TGTGCCAGCAGCTTGGGACTAGCGGGCACCGGGGAGCTGTTTTTT
.,TRBV18,TRBJ1-2,.,CASSPPPRAYGGYTF,TGTGCCAGCTCACCACCCCCCAGGGCCTACGGGGGCTACACCTTC
.,TRBV7-9,TRBJ2-5,.,CASSQLSGAPGETQYF,TGTGCCAGCAGCCAACTCTCAGGGGCACCGGGGGAGACCCAGTACTTC
.,TRBV15,TRBJ1-5,.,CATSREVRQPQHF,TGTGCCACCAGCAGAGAGGTTCGGCAGCCCCAGCATTTT
once,TRBV7-6,TRBJ2-2,TRBD1,CASSGDRGPTGELFF,TGTGCCAGCAGCGGCGACAGGGGGCCGACCGGGGAGCTGTTTTTT
.,TRBV11-2,TRBJ2-1,.,CASSYSDSLYNEQFF,TGTGCCAGCAGCTACTCCGACAGCCTTTACAATGAGCAGTTCTTC
.,TRBV5-1,TRBJ2-3,.,CASRLVGTDTQYF,TGCGCCAGCCGACTAGTCGGCACAGATACGCAGTATTTT